This TCR beta chain was identified during a study of blood T cells in healthy people across ages. This clonotype occurred a few times. The second PCR ran about 7 to 12 cycles with a sample-barcoded 5' primer and J-beta primers. TCRdb processed the 5' RACE reads anew with MiXCR; each CDR3 protein has one entry. The sample shows roughly 730,000 distinct CDR3 sequences, around 50% of them seen only once. The CDR3 has 16 amino acids. Trimming took 0 bases from V and 6 from J, leaving 20 bases between them. Germline loops: CDR1 GTSNPN, CDR2 SVGIG (reference sequence). The sample was blood. This chain connects TRBV30 to TRBJ1-2; tentatively, D is TRBD1 (5 bases). The sequence derives from a man between 40 and 49 years old in good health. Here the CDR3 DNA reads TGTGCCTGGAGTGTACCTGGGGCATATTCTCTCAATGGCTACACCTTC. It codes for CAWSVPGAYSLNGYTF. Full variable domain (missing parts from reference TRBV30 and TRBJ1-2): SQTIHQWPATLVQPVGSPLSLECTVEGTSNPNLYWYRQAAGRGLQLLFYSVGIGQISSEVPQNLSASRPQDRQFILSSKKLLLSDSGFYLCAWSVPGAYSLNGYTFGSGTRLTVV.